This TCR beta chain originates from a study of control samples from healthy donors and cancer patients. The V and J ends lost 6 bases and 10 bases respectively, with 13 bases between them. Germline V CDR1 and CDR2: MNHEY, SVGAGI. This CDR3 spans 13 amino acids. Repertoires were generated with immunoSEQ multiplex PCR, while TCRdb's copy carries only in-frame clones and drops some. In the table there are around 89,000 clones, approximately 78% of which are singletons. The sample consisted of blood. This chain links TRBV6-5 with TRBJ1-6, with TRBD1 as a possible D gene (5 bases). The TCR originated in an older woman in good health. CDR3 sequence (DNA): TGTGCCAGCAGCAGGGTCCAAAACTCACCCCTCCACTTT. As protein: CASSRVQNSPLHF.